This TCR beta chain comes out of a study of PD-1 blockade in classical Hodgkin lymphoma. CDR3 length: 14 residues. After removal of 5 bases from V and 5 bases from J, the junction contained 7 bases not matched to a gene. The germline V gene has CDR1 SGHVS and CDR2 FQNEAQ. This table comes from immunoSEQ multiplex PCR, and its TCRdb copy is limited to in-frame clones, with some not included. This table holds some 90,000 clones, nearly 85% found once. Time point here: cycle 4 day 1 (C4D1), after five to seven weeks of nivolumab. Brentuximab vedotin exposure varied among the patients, all of whom had relapsed after autologous stem cell transplantation. For this clone: What it binds is not known.

Study-level points and caveats: Reports described newly diagnosed patients as having lower baseline TCR diversity than healthy donors. Exclusion removed patients who began nivolumab under 1 year after ASCT.

Sequenced material: peripheral blood mononuclear cells (PBMCs), taken before the fourth cycle of nivolumab. The chain has TRBV7-8 and TRBJ2-7; 9 nucleotides line up with TRBD2. This sequence was found in a human donor with classical Hodgkin lymphoma. CDR3 DNA sequence: TGTGCCAGCAGCCTATTCGGGACTAGCAACGAGCAGTACTTC. Its protein product is CASSLFGTSNEQYF.